The next 7 T cell receptor beta chains were all read from a single sample in a study of cytomegalovirus exposure and HLA in healthy donors. Some clones are missing from TCRdb's copy, which holds only in-frame ones; the method was immunoSEQ multiplex PCR. The sample carries 100,000 or so clones, roughly nine tenths recorded once. Source material: PBMCs. All receptors come from a woman between 18 and 29 years old in good health and CMV-seropositive.

The V and J genes are TRBV29-1 and TRBJ2-2; D perhaps matches TRBD1 (5 bases). This CDR3 has 15 amino acids. Germline V lookup: CDR1 SQVTM, CDR2 ANQGSEA. The V and J ends lost 4 bases and 7 bases respectively, with 19 bases between them. The DNA for the CDR3 is TGCAGCGTTGCTCAAGGGGCTAGTGCGGTCGGGGAGCTGTTTTTT. As protein: CSVAQGASAVGELFF.

This chain connects TRBV5-1 to TRBJ2-5, with 8 bases that match TRBD1. Germline trimming cut 4 bases from V and 5 bases from J; bases unmatched to any gene: 7. The CDR3 is 14 residues long. The germline V gene has CDR1 SGHRS and CDR2 YFSETQ. The CDR3 DNA follows: TGCGCCAGCAGCCTCCCGGACAGGGAGGAGACCCAGTACTTC. The encoded protein is CASSLPDREETQYF.

The chain couples TRBV2 to TRBJ2-7; no firm D call. CDR3 length: 13 residues. V was pared by 10 bases and J by 7 bases, with 20 bases between. CDR1 is SNHLY, CDR2 FYNNEI, per germline. CDR3 DNA: TGTGCCATCAAGGAAGCAGAGTACGGGGAGCAGTACTTC. It yields the protein CAIKEAEYGEQYF. Full variable domain (outside the CDR3, taken from reference TRBV2 and TRBJ2-7): EPEVTQTPSHQVTQMGQEVILRCVPISNHLYFYWYRQILGQKVEFLVSFYNNEISEKSEIFDDQFSVERPDGSNFTLKIRSTKLEDSAMYFCAIKEAEYGEQYFGPGTRLTVT.

The rearrangement uses TRBV5-1 and TRBJ2-7; D might be TRBD1 (6 bases). Trimming removed 0 bases at V and 5 bases at J, with 12 bases between. The germline V gene has CDR1 SGHRS and CDR2 YFSETQ. CDR3 length: 14 residues. The CDR3: CASSLGSRGNEQYF. The CDR3 bases are TGCGCCAGCAGCTTGGGGTCCAGGGGCAACGAGCAGTACTTC.

Notes on this clone: The junction and the germline gene differ at one end; a read error may be behind it. This rearrangement joins TRBV7-7 to TRBJ2-5; 7 bases agree with TRBD1. Germline V CDR1 and CDR2: SSHAT, FNYEAQ (reference sequence). This CDR3 contains 17 residues. CDR3 in DNA: TGTGCTAGCAGCTTAGGGACAGCACTCGACACCCAAGAGACCCAGTACTTC. Residues: CASSLGTALDTQETQYF. Supplemented by reference TRBV7-7 and TRBJ2-5, the full variable domain reads GAGVSQSPRYKVTKRGQDVTLRCDPISSHATLYWYQQALGQGPEFLTYFNYEAQPDKSGLPSDRFSAERPEGSISTLTIQRTEQRDSAMYRCASSLGTALDTQETQYFGPGTRLLVL.

The chain is built from TRBV19 and TRBJ1-2; maybe TRBD1 (6 bases). CDR1 and CDR2 (germline): LNHDA, SQIVND (reference sequence). Trimming removed 3 bases at V and 2 bases at J, with 16 bases between. The CDR3 is 16 amino acids. The CDR3: CASSIWSGQSNYGYTF. CDR3 bases: TGTGCCAGTAGTATCTGGAGCGGACAGTCCAACTATGGCTACACCTTC.

The V and J genes are TRBV6-6 and TRBJ1-1; D is perhaps TRBD1 (6 bases). Trimming left V 6 bases short and J 3 bases short, with 17 bases between. Germline-derived CDR1 and CDR2 are MNHNY and SVGAGI (reference sequence). This CDR3 is built from 15 residues. The CDR3 sequence is CASRVQGGYDTEAFF. CDR3 in DNA: TGTGCCAGCAGGGTACAGGGTGGGTACGACACTGAAGCTTTCTTT.